The clone carrying this T cell receptor (beta chain) has at least ten counts. Looked up from germline, CDR1 is SNHLY and CDR2 is FYNNEI. Trimming removed 7 bases at V and 5 bases at J, with 14 bases between. There are 13 residues in the CDR3. TCR beta CDR3 regions were amplified from RNA. First-round RT-PCR targeting the TCR CDR3 was performed with the HTBI primer set. Via MiXCR, TCRdb re-called the multiplex PCR reads, giving one row per CDR3 protein. The data contain a few hundred thousand distinct CDR3 sequences, approximately 15% of them singletons. This entry belongs to a study of T cells in Graves' hyperthyroidism and ophthalmopathy. The authors took PBMCs from 7.5 to 10 ml fresh peripheral blood.

The chain couples TRBV2 to TRBJ1-1, with no clear D. This TCR came from a woman aged 25 to 39 with Graves' hyperthyroidism that later progressed to Graves' ophthalmopathy. Sequencing was carried out using blood. CDR3 sequence (DNA): TGTGCCAGCACTATGGACGGAAGGACTGAAGCTTTCTTT. This codes for CASTMDGRTEAFF.